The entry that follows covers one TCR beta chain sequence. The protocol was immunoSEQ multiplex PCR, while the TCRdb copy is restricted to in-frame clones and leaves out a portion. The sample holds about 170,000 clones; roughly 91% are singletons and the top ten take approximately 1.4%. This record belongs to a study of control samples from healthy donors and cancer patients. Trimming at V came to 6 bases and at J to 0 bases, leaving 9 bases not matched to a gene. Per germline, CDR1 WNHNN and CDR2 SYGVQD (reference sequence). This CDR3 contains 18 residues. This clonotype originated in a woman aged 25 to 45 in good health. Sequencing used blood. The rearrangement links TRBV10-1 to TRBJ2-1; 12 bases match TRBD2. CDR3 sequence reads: CASRTSGGPLSSYNEQFF. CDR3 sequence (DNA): TGCGCCAGCAGGACTAGCGGGGGCCCTTTGAGCTCCTACAATGAGCAGTTCTTC.